This T cell receptor beta chain is from a study of memory CD8 T cells in hepatitis C reinfection (dated by TCRdb to about 2017). Looking at the study overall: Of the five donors, three spontaneously resolved two consecutive HCV infections, and two cleared a primary infection but developed chronic infection after reinfection. A case counted as HCV reinfection when an HCV RNA test came back positive after two negative tests taken at least 60 days apart. Samples for the late or post reinfection time point were taken from 12 to 24 weeks after reinfection was detected. The TCR beta repertoire of virus-specific CD8 T cells was tracked longitudinally in about 5 donors across an HCV reinfection episode. Roughly five reinfection cases with stored pre-reinfection samples were identified between 2009 and 2012. In the reinfection study, participants with a resolved prior HCV infection were followed up every 3 months. The paper as a whole reports these results and caveats: With only 4 to 6 donors, the study could not reach definitive conclusions about public clonotypes linked to secondary clearance.

In regard to this clone: Its antigen is still unknown. No clone much larger than this one lies a single base away; base qualities are absent.

Preparation of the library involved the immunoSEQ multiplex PCR assay. Genomic DNA was extracted from the sorted cells, and Adaptive Biotechnologies' automated high-throughput method was used to sequence the TCR beta V, D and J regions. A two-step, bias-controlled multiplex PCR was used to amplify the CDR3 regions. An Illumina instrument was used to sequence the amplified TCR beta libraries. The source study handled its data this way. The demultiplexed reads were processed to cut down on amplification and sequencing bias, and the IMGT database was used to assign CDR3 sequences to gene families. ImmunoSEQ software version 2.0 was used to analyze repertoire data. Out-of-frame sequences and sequences containing stop codons in the CDR3 were removed from the clonotype lists. Clonotypes with a frequency below 0.01% were excluded because such clonotypes corresponded to less than one cell. To get richness, observed richness was divided by input cell number, while evenness came from dividing Shannon entropy by log observed richness. Repertoire diversity and the similarity between time points were measured using Simpson diversity and Morisita-Horn overlap indices. Clonotypes were grouped as dominant (>1%), sub-dominant (0.5-0.99%), low abundance (0.1-0.49%) or lowest abundance (<0.1%). For the germline index, total nucleotide additions were subtracted from total CDR3 length, and that difference was then divided by total CDR3 length. TCRdb carries this immuneACCESS record with in-frame sequences only. Its versions omit some clonotypes, under half of them owing to an unresolved V gene in the studies checked, with the rest unexplained. V and J calls and clone size are as listed in that table; D and trimming were resolved from the DNA. The table for this sample lists just over 45,000 clones; about 91% of them were counted only once. The top ten hold roughly 0.7% of the sample.

Reading the label with the study, this specimen's time point is: late/post reinfection, 12 to 24 weeks after detection. TCR sequencing was performed on the sorted cells directly ex vivo, without any in vitro expansion beforehand. Donors were people who inject drugs enrolled in the Montreal Acute Hepatitis C Cohort Study (HEPCO) in Canada. Total naive CD8 T cells, sorted as viable CD3+ CD8+ CD45RO-, came from a couple of donors at all three reinfection time points as controls. Before sorting, cryopreserved peripheral blood mononuclear cells were thawed and used as the source for purifying CD8 T cells. The MACS CD8+ T cell Isolation Kit was used to enrich CD8 T cells by negative selection. Cells were sorted on a BD FACSAria II sorter using FACSDiva software, and FlowJo was used for data analysis. The germline V gene (reference sequence) gives CDR1 as SEHNR and CDR2 as FQNEAQ. The CDR3 measures 16 amino acids from cysteine to phenylalanine. Solely the CDR3 DNA is kept, with 48 bases framed from the first base. Unmatched junction bases come to 5, with V trimmed by 2 bases and J by 2 bases.

Rearrangement joined TRBV7-9 to TRBJ2-3, with 9 junctional bases fitting TRBD1. The clonotype comes from a man younger than 30 with hepatitis C virus infection. Sequencing was carried out using naive CD8+ T cells sorted from blood. The sample's cell subset or site label is to be understood as: total naive CD8+CD45RO- T cells. The encoded CDR3 is CASSLLTGGFTDTQYF. The DNA sequence reads TGTGCCAGCAGCTTACTGACAGGGGGTTTCACAGATACGCAGTATTTT.